This T cell receptor (beta chain) was recorded in a study of shared clonotypes between healthy human individuals. General study results and limits: In a handful of donors, around 4.5% of naive CD4 clonotypes appeared in common.

Of note for this clone: Its antigen remains unknown.

Original analysis: Without quality scores, immunoSEQ junctional reads could not be filtered like full-length reads. The method was immunoSEQ multiplex PCR; TCRdb's version includes in-frame clones alone and lacks a portion of them. Clone size and V and J calls were adopted from that table, with D and trimming inferred from the DNA. Among 600,000 to 750,000 clones listed, 72% were seen once. Trimming removed 0 bases at V and 7 bases at J, with 13 bases between. Germline CDR1 is SGHRS and CDR2 is YFSETQ. This CDR3 spans 15 amino acids. The receptor was isolated from a woman in her twenties or thirties in good health. This sequence joins TRBV5-1 and TRBJ2-2, with D perhaps TRBD2 (6 bases). The sequenced material came from memory CD4+ T cells sorted from blood. Documented subset: CD45RA-negative fraction. The CDR3 region is CASSLGRGISGELFF. The CDR3 coding sequence is TGCGCCAGCAGCTTGGGGCGGGGAATCAGCGGGGAGCTGTTTTTT.